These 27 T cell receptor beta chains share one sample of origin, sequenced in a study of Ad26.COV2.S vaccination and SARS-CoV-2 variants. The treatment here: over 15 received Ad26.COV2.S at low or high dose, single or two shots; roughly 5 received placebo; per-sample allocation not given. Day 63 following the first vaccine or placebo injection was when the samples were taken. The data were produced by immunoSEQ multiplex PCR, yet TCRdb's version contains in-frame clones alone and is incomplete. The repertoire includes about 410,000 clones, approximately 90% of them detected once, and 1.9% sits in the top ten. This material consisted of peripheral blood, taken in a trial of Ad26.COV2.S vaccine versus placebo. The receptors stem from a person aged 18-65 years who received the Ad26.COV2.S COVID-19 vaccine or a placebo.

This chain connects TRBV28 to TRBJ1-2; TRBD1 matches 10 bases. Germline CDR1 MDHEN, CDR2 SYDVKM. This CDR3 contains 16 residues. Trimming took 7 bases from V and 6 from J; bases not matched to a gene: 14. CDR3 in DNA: TGTGCCAGCACCAAACTCGGGGACAGGGGCCCTCATGGCTACACCTTC. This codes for CASTKLGDRGPHGYTF.

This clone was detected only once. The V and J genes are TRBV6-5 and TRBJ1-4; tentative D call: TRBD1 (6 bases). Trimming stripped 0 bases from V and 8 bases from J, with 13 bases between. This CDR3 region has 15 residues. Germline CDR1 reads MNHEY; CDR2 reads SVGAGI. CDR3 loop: CASSYSPLTGEKLFF. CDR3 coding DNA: TGTGCCAGCAGTTACTCCCCTCTGACAGGAGAAAAACTGTTTTTT.

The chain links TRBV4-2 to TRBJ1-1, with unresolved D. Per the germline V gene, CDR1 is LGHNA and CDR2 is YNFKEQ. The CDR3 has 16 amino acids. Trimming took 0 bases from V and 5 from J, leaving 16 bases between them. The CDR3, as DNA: TGTGCCAGCAGCCAAGATCCCCCGGGCAGGAGGACTGAAGCTTTCTTT. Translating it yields CASSQDPPGRRTEAFF.

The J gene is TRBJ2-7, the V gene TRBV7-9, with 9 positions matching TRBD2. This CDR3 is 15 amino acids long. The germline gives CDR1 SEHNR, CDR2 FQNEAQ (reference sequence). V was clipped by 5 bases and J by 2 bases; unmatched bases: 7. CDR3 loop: CASSPLAGAAYEQYF. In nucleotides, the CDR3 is TGTGCCAGCAGCCCATTAGCGGGAGCGGCCTACGAGCAGTACTTC. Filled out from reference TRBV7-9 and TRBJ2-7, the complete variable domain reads DTGVSQNPRHKITKRGQNVTFRCDPISEHNRLYWYRQTLGQGPEFLTYFQNEAQLEKSRLLSDRFSAERPKGSFSTLEIQRTEQGDSAMYLCASSPLAGAAYEQYFGPGTRLTVT.

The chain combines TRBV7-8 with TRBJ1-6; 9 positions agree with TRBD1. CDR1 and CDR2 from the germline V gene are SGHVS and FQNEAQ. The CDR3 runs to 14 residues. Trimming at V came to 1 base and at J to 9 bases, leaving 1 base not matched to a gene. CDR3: CASSLGDRASPLHF. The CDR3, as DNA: TGTGCCAGCAGCTTAGGGGACAGGGCTTCACCCCTCCACTTT.

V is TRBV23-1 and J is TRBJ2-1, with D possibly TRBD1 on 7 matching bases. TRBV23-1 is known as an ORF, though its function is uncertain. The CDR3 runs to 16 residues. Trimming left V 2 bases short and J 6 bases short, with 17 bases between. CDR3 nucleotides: TGCGCCAGCAGTCAAGGAAACAGGGGAGGTTGCAATGAGCAGTTCTTC. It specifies CASSQGNRGGCNEQFF.

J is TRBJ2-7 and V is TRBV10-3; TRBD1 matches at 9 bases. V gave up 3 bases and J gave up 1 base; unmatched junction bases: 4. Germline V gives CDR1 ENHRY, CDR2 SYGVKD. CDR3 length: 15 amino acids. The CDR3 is CAISDLGQGSYEQYF. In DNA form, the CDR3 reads TGTGCCATCAGTGATCTAGGACAGGGGTCCTACGAGCAGTACTTC.

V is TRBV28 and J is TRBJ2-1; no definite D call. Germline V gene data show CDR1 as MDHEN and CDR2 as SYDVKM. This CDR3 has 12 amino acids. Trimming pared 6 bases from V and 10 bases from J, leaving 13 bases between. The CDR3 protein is CASRDPLKEQFF. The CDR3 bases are TGTGCCAGCAGAGATCCTTTAAAAGAGCAGTTCTTC.

CDR3 sequence (DNA): TGTGCCAGCACCGGGACGGCTGGTTATTCACCCCTCCACTTT. Amino acid sequence: CASTGTAGYSPLHF. This chain connects TRBV6-6 to TRBJ1-6; the D gene is possibly TRBD1 (5 bases). This CDR3 has 14 residues. V dropped 7 bases and J dropped 8 bases, with 15 bases sitting between them. Germline V gives CDR1 MNHNY, CDR2 SVGAGI (reference sequence).

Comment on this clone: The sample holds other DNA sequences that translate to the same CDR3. CDR3 loop: CASSPGQGYNEQFF. The CDR3 DNA sequence: TGTGCCAGCAGTCCGGGCCAGGGGTACAATGAGCAGTTCTTC. The chain carries TRBV7-3 and TRBJ2-1, with a weak D call TRBD1 (6 bases). Germline-derived CDR1 and CDR2 are SGHTA and FQGTGA. V was cut by 6 bases and J by 4 bases, with 13 bases left in between. The CDR3 loop spans 14 amino acids. Looking up the rest from reference TRBV7-3 and TRBJ2-1 gives the full variable domain: GAGVSQTPSNKVTEKGKYVELRCDPISGHTALYWYRQSLGQGPEFLIYFQGTGAADDSGLPNDRFFAVRPEGSVSTLKIQRTERGDSAVYLCASSPGQGYNEQFFGPGTRLTVL.

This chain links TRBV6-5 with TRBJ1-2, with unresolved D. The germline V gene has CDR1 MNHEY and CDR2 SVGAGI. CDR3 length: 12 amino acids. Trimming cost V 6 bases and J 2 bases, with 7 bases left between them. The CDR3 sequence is CASRTTNYGYTF. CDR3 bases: TGTGCCAGCAGAACAACCAACTATGGCTACACCTTC.

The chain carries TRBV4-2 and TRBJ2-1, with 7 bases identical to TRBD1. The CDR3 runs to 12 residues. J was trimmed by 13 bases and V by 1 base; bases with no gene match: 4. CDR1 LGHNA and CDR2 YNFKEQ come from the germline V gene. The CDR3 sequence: CASSQGGQSQFF. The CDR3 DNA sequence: TGTGCCAGCAGCCAAGGGGGACAGTCTCAGTTCTTC.

The CDR3 region is CASSLGRGVKKLFF. CDR3 coding DNA: TGTGCCAGTAGTCTTGGACGGGGGGTGAAAAAACTGTTTTTT. The chain has TRBV19 and TRBJ1-4; D may be TRBD1 (5 bases). Trimming removed 5 bases at V and 9 bases at J, with 16 bases between. Germline CDR1 and CDR2: LNHDA and SQIVND (reference sequence). The CDR3 loop spans 14 amino acids.

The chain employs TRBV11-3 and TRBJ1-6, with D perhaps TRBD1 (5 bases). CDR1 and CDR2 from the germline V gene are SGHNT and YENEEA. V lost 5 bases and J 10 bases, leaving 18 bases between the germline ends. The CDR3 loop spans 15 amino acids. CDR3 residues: CASSPRDAGYSPLHF. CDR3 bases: TGTGCCAGCAGCCCCCGGGACGCGGGGTACTCACCCCTCCACTTT. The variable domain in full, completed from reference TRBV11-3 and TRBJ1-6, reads EAGVVQSPRYKIIEKKQPVAFWCNPISGHNTLYWYLQNLGQGPELLIRYENEEAVDDSQLPKDRFSAERLKGVDSTLKIQPAELGDSAVYLCASSPRDAGYSPLHFGNGTRLTVT.

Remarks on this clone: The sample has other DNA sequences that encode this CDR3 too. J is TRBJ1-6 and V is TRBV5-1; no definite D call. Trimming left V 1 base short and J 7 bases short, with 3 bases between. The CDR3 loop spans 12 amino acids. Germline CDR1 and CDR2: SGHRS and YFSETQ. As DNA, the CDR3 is TGCGCCAGCAGCTTGAACAATTCACCCCTCCACTTT. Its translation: CASSLNNSPLHF.

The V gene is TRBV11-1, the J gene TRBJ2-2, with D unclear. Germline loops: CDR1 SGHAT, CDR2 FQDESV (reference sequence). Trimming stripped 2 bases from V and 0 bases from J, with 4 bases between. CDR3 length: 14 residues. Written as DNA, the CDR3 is TGTGCCAGCAGCTTACATACGAACACCGGGGAGCTGTTTTTT. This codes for CASSLHTNTGELFF.

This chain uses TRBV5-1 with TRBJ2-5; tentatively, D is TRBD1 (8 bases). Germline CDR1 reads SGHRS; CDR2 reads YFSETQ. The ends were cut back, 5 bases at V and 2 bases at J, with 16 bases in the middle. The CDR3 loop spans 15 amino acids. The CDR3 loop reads CASSLTGEGQETQYF. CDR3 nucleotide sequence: TGCGCCAGCAGTCTGACAGGGGAGGGACAAGAGACCCAGTACTTC.

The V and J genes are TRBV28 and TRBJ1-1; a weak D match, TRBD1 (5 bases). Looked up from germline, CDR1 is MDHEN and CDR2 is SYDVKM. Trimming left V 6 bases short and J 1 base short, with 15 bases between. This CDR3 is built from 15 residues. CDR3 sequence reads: CASRPLGRENTEAFF. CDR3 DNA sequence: TGTGCCAGCAGACCATTGGGGCGTGAGAACACTGAAGCTTTCTTT.

The CDR3 coding sequence is TGTGCCAGCAGTTTACAGGGGGCGGACTATGGCTACACCTTC. Amino acids: CASSLQGADYGYTF. The V gene is TRBV6-5, the J gene TRBJ1-2, with 9 positions matching TRBD1. CDR3 length: 14 amino acids. J was trimmed by 3 bases and V by 4 bases; bases with no gene match: 3. From germline, CDR1 is MNHEY and CDR2 SVGAGI.

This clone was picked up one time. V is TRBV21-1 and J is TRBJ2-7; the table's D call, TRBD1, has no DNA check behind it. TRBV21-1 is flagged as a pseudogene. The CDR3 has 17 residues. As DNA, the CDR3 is TGTGCCAGCAGCCCGCAAACCCCGACAGCGAAAACCTACGAGCAGTACTTC. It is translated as CASSPQTPTAKTYEQYF.

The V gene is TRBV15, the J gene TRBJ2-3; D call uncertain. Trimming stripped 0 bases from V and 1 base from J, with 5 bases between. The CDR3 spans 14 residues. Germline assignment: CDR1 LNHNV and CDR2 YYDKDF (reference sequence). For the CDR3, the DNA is TGTGCCACCAGCAGAGATCAACGCACAGATACGCAGTATTTT. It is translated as CATSRDQRTDTQYF.

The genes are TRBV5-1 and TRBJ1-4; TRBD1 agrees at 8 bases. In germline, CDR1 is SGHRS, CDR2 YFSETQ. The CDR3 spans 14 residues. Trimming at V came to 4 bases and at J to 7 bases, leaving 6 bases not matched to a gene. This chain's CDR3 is CASSVRGPGEKLFF. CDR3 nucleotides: TGCGCCAGCAGCGTCAGGGGGCCGGGTGAAAAACTGTTTTTT.

DNA for the CDR3: TGTGCCAGCAGCTTATTGTCTTTCTACGAGCAGTACTTC. It translates to CASSLLSFYEQYF. The chain uses TRBV11-2 and TRBJ2-7; no clear D. The CDR3 covers 13 residues. Trimming shortened V by 2 bases and J by 3 bases, and 8 bases separated the two germline ends. Looked up from germline, CDR1 is SGHAT and CDR2 is FQNNGV.

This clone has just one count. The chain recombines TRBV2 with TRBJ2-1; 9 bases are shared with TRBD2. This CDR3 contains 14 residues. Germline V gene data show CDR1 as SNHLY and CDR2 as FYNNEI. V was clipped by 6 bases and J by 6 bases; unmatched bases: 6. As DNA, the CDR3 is TGTGCCAGCAGCGCCGGGACTAGCCGCAATGAGCAGTTCTTC. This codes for CASSAGTSRNEQFF.

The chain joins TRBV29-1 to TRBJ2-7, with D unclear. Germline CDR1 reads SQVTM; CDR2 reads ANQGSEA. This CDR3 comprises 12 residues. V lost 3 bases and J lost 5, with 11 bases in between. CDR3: CSVDSTGDEQYF. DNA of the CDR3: TGCAGCGTTGACTCAACGGGCGACGAGCAGTACTTC.

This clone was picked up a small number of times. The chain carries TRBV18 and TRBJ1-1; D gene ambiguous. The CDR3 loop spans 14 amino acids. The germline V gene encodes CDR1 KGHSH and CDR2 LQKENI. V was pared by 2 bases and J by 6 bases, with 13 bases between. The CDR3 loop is CASSPERALSEAFF. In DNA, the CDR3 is TGTGCCAGCTCACCAGAGAGAGCGTTGTCTGAAGCTTTCTTT.

The CDR3 DNA sequence: TGTGCCAGCAGCCCGACTACCAAGACCCAGTACTTC. Protein sequence: CASSPTTKTQYF. This sequence joins TRBV14 and TRBJ2-5, with D perhaps TRBD2 (5 bases). CDR3 size: 12 residues. Germline loops: CDR1 SGHDN, CDR2 FVKESK. The germline V and J ends were trimmed by 4 bases and 6 bases, with 9 bases remaining between them.